This T cell receptor (beta chain) comes out of a study of tumor-infiltrating lymphocytes in glioblastoma multiforme. Overall study results and limits: No surface-marker sorting into functional T cell subtypes was done. Just one glioblastoma patient contributed to the TCR-mutation comparison.

TCRB libraries came from RNA via three nested multiplex PCR rounds. Input was approximately 0.5 ug total RNA, reverse-transcribed with a C-beta primer. These TCRB libraries lack any described unique molecular identifiers. TCRdb fed the multiplex PCR reads into MiXCR, producing one record per CDR3 protein. The table has more than 13,000 distinct CDR3 sequences, roughly 70% seen once; the top ten hold around half. This clonotype is deemed medium-sized. Its specificity is unknown. With V trimmed by 0 bases and J by 7 bases, 9 bases remained unmatched. Germline assignment: CDR1 MNHNY and CDR2 SVGAGI (reference sequence). This CDR3 contains 17 residues.

The chain has TRBV6-6 and TRBJ1-6; 7 nucleotides match TRBD1. Sequenced sample: brain tumor tissue. This TCR was sampled from a male donor with glioblastoma. CDR3 DNA sequence: TGTGCCAGCAGTTACTCACAGGGGCCCATCGCGAATTCACCCCTCCACTTT. It specifies CASSYSQGPIANSPLHF.